What follows are 14 T cell receptor beta chains derived from one specimen sequenced in a study of shared clonotypes between healthy human individuals. The data were produced by immunoSEQ multiplex PCR, yet TCRdb's version contains in-frame clones alone and is incomplete. The table lists 2 million to 2.5 million clones, 90% to 96% of them singletons. The sequencing sample was made of naive CD4+ T cells sorted from blood. Subset noted: CD45RA+ positively selected. The receptor source for this set is a man between 18 and 35 years old in good health.

In its sample, this clone was seen a few times. The chain couples TRBV13 to TRBJ2-1, with 9 bases identical to TRBD1. V lost 7 bases to trimming and J lost 8 bases; unmatched junction nucleotides: 18. The CDR3 spans 17 residues. Germline V gives CDR1 PRHDT, CDR2 FYEKMQ (reference sequence). CDR3 amino acids: CASTLTATGGLYDEQFF. CDR3 in DNA: TGTGCCAGCACATTAACAGCTACAGGGGGCCTCTATGATGAGCAGTTCTTC.

The gene calls are TRBV9 and TRBJ1-3; no clear D gene. The CDR3 is 14 residues long. The V end was cut by 6 bases, the J end by 2 bases, with 12 bases between. CDR1 SGDLS and CDR2 YYNGEE come from the germline V gene. The CDR3 is CASTKEAAGNTIYF. CDR3 bases: TGTGCCAGCACTAAAGAGGCAGCTGGAAACACCATATATTTT.

The chain combines TRBV7-9 with TRBJ2-7, with D uncertain. V was pared by 6 bases and J by 2 bases, with 14 bases between. The CDR3 consists of 14 residues. Germline V gene data show CDR1 as SEHNR and CDR2 as FQNEAQ (reference sequence). The CDR3 reads CASSYHLGAYEQYF. The CDR3 DNA reads TGTGCCAGCAGTTATCACCTTGGGGCCTACGAGCAGTACTTC.

The chain links TRBV7-2 to TRBJ2-1; 12 bases are a match to TRBD2. With V trimmed by 1 base and J by 15 bases, 7 bases remained unmatched. This CDR3 has 14 amino acids. Germline assignment: CDR1 SGHTA and CDR2 FQGNSA. CDR3 region: CASSLGLAGGTMFF. The CDR3 bases are TGTGCCAGCAGCTTAGGGCTAGCGGGAGGGACGATGTTCTTC.

The chain employs TRBV1 and TRBJ1-1. TRBV1 is reported as a pseudogene. The length of the CDR3 is 13 residues. This CDR3 reads CTSSQSGLLEAFF. For the CDR3, the DNA is TGCACCAGCAGCCAGTCGGGACTCCTCGAAGCTTTCTTT.

This chain joins TRBV6-6 and TRBJ1-1, with 8 nucleotides matching TRBD1. In germline, CDR1 is MNHNY, CDR2 SVGAGI (reference sequence). This CDR3 is built from 14 residues. Trimming cost V 2 bases and J 11 bases; bases outside gene matches: 10. The CDR3 is CASSYRPDRVKAFF. The CDR3 DNA sequence: TGTGCCAGCAGTTACAGGCCGGACAGGGTGAAGGCTTTCTTT.

On this clone itself: Other DNA sequences in the sample encode the same CDR3. The chain links TRBV4-1 to TRBJ1-4; D is ambiguous. The CDR3 is 13 residues long. The V end was cut by 6 bases, the J end by 0 bases, with 5 bases between. Germline loops: CDR1 MGHRA, CDR2 YSYEKL. CDR3: CASSLATNEKLFF. The CDR3 coding sequence is TGCGCCAGCAGTCTTGCAACTAATGAAAAACTGTTTTTT.

This clone was detected only once. The chain combines TRBV4-1 with TRBJ1-3; possibly TRBD1 for D (6 bases). The CDR3 spans 15 residues. Trimming pared 2 bases from V and 2 bases from J, leaving 10 bases between. In germline, CDR1 is MGHRA, CDR2 YSYEKL. The CDR3 loop is CASSQSQGPGNTIYF. CDR3 nucleotide sequence: TGCGCCAGCAGCCAATCCCAGGGGCCTGGAAACACCATATATTTT.

The gene calls are TRBV27 and TRBJ1-6; D is perhaps TRBD1 (6 bases). Trimming shortened V by 3 bases and J by 8 bases, and 14 bases separated the two germline ends. The germline gives CDR1 MNHEY, CDR2 SMNVEV (reference sequence). This CDR3 is 15 amino acids long. CDR3: CASSFLQGSDSPLHF. CDR3 bases: TGTGCCAGCAGTTTCCTACAGGGTTCGGATTCACCCCTCCACTTT.

The V gene is TRBV18, the J gene TRBJ2-1; 8 bases agree with TRBD1. The CDR3 extends over 16 amino acids. CDR1 is KGHSH and CDR2 is LQKENI in the germline V gene. Trimming removed 5 bases from V and 4 bases from J; junction bases left unmatched: 10. The CDR3 region is CASSKPMGQVYNEQFF. CDR3 bases: TGTGCCAGCTCAAAACCAATGGGACAGGTGTACAATGAGCAGTTCTTC.

Only one count was recorded for this clone. The chain is built from TRBV15 and TRBJ2-1; D is uncertain. The CDR3 extends over 14 amino acids. Germline-derived CDR1 and CDR2 are LNHNV and YYDKDF (reference sequence). V was pared by 0 bases and J by 4 bases, with 7 bases between. CDR3 in DNA: TGTGCCACCAGCAGAGAAGTCCTTTACAATGAGCAGTTCTTC. Translation gives CATSREVLYNEQFF.

The chain is built from TRBV5-1 and TRBJ1-3; D gene unclear. Germline values: CDR1 SGHRS, CDR2 YFSETQ. The CDR3 totals 16 residues. V gave up 4 bases and J gave up 0 bases, with 14 bases separating them. The CDR3 DNA follows: TGCGCCAGCAGCCCCGTGTGGCAGCTCTCTGGAAACACCATATATTTT. Its translation is CASSPVWQLSGNTIYF.

Turning to this clone: This same CDR3 is encoded by further DNA sequences in the sample. The J gene is TRBJ2-1, the V gene TRBV5-1; D assignment may be TRBD1 or TRBD2 (5 bases each). V lost 0 bases to trimming and J lost 6 bases, with 13 bases between them. The length of the CDR3 is 15 residues. Per germline, CDR1 SGHRS and CDR2 YFSETQ. The CDR3 nucleotides are TGCGCCAGCAGCTTGGCAGGGACGTCTGGCAATGAGCAGTTCTTC. It encodes CASSLAGTSGNEQFF. Complete variable domain (other parts from reference TRBV5-1 and TRBJ2-1): KAGVTQTPRYLIKTRGQQVTLSCSPISGHRSVSWYQQTPGQGLQFLFEYFSETQRNKGNFPGRFSGRQFSNSRSEMNVSTLELGDSALYLCASSLAGTSGNEQFFGPGTRLTVL.

For this clone: Other nucleotide sequences from this sample produce the same CDR3. The rearrangement links TRBV5-4 to TRBJ2-3, with TRBD2 matching 13 bases. Unmatched junction bases numbered 1, after V lost 0 bases and J lost 6 bases. The CDR3 runs to 15 residues. Germline assignment: CDR1 SGHNT and CDR2 YYREEE (reference sequence). The CDR3 region is CASSLGLAGGDTQYF. The DNA for the CDR3 is TGTGCCAGCAGCTTGGGACTAGCGGGGGGTGATACGCAGTATTTT.